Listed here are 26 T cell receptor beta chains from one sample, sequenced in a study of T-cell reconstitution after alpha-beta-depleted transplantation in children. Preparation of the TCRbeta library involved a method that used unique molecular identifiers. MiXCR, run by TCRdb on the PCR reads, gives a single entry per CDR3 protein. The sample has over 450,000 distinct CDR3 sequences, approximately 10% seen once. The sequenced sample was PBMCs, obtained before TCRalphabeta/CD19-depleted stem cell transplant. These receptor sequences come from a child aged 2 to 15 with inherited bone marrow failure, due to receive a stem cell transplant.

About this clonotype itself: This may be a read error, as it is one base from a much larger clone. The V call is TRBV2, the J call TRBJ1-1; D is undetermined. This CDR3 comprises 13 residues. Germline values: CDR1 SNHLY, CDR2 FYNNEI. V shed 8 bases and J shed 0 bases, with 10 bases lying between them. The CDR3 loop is CASCLWLNTEAFF. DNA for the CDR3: TGTGCCAGCTGTTTGTGGCTGAACACTGAAGCTTTCTTT.

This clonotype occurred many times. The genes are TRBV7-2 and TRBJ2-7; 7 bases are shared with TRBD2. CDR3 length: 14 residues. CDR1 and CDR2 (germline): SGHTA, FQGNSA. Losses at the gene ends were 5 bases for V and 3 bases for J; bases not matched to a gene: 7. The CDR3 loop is CASSPFREVYEQYF. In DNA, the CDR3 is TGTGCCAGCAGCCCGTTTCGGGAGGTCTACGAGCAGTACTTC.

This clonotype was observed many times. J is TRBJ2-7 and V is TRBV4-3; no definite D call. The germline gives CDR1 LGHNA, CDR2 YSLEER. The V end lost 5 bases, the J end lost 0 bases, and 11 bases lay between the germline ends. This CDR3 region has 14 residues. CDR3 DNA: TGCGCCAGCAGCTTTACCCTAAGCTCCTACGAGCAGTACTTC. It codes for CASSFTLSSYEQYF.

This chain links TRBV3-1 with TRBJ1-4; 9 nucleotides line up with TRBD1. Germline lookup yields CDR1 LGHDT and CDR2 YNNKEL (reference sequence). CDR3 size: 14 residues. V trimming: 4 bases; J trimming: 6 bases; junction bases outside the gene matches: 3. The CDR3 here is CASSPGTGYEKLFF. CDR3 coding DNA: TGTGCCAGCAGCCCCGGGACAGGGTATGAAAAACTGTTTTTT.

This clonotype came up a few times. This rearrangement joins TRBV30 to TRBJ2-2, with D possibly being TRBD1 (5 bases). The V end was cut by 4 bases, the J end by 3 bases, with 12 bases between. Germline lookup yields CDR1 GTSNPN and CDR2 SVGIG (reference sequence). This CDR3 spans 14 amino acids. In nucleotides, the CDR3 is TGTGCCTGGAAGAAACAGGCGTACACCGGGGAGCTGTTTTTT. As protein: CAWKKQAYTGELFF.

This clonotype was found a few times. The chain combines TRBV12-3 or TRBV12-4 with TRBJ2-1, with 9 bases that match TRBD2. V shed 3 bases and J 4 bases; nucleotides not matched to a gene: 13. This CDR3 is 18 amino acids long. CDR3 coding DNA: TGTGCCAGCAGTTTTCTTCTAGCGGGAAAATTATCGTACAATGAGCAGTTCTTC. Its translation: CASSFLLAGKLSYNEQFF.

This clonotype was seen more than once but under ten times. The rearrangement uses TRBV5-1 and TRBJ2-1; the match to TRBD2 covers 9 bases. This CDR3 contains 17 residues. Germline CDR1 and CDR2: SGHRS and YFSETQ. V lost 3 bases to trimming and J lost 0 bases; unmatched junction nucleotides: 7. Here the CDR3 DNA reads TGCGCCAGCAGCTGGGGACTAGCCGACAGCTCCTACAATGAGCAGTTCTTC. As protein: CASSWGLADSSYNEQFF. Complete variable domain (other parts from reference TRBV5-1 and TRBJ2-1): KAGVTQTPRYLIKTRGQQVTLSCSPISGHRSVSWYQQTPGQGLQFLFEYFSETQRNKGNFPGRFSGRQFSNSRSEMNVSTLELGDSALYLCASSWGLADSSYNEQFFGPGTRLTVL.

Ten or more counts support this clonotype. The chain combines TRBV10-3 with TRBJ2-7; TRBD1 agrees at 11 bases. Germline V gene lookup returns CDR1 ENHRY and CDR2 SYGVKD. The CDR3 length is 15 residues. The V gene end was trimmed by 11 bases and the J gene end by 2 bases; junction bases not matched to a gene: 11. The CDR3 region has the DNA TGTGCCTCGCTTAAGCCGGGACAGGGGGCCTACGAGCAGTACTTC. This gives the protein CASLKPGQGAYEQYF.

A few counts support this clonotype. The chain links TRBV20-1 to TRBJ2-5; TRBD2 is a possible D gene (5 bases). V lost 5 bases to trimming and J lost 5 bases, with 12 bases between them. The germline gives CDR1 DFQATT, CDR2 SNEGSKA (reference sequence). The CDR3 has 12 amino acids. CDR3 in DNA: TGCAGTGCTTCTACTAGGGCGGAGACCCAGTACTTC. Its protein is CSASTRAETQYF.

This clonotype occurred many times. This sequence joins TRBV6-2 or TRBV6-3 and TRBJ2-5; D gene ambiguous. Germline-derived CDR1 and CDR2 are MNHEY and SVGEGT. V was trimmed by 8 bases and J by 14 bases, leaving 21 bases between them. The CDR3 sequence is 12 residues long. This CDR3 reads CASGQDPSQFYF. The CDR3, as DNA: TGTGCCAGCGGCCAGGATCCGAGTCAATTTTACTTC.

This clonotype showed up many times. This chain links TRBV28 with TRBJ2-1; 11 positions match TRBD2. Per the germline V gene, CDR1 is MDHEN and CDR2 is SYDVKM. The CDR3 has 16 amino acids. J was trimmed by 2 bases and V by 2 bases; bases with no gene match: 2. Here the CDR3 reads CASSLLAGGAYNEQFF. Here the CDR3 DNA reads TGTGCCAGCAGTTTACTAGCGGGAGGAGCCTACAATGAGCAGTTCTTC.

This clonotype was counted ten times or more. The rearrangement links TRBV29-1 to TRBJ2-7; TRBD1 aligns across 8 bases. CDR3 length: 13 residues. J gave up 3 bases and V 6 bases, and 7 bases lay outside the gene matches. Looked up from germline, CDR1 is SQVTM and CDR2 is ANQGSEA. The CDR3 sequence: CSVRTGSRYEQYF. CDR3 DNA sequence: TGCAGCGTAAGGACAGGGTCCCGCTACGAGCAGTACTTC.

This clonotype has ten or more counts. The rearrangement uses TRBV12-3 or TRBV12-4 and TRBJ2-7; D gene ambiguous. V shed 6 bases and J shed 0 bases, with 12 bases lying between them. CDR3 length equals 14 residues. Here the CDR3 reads CASSLTLSSYEQYF. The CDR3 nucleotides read TGTGCCAGCAGCTTGACACTCAGCTCCTACGAGCAGTACTTC.

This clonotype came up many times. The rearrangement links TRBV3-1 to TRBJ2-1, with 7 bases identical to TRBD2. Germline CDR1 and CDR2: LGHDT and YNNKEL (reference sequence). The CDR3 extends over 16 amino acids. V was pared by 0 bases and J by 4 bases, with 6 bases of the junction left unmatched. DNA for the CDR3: TGTGCCAGCAGCCAAGATGGGCTAGCGGATTACAATGAGCAGTTCTTC. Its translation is CASSQDGLADYNEQFF.

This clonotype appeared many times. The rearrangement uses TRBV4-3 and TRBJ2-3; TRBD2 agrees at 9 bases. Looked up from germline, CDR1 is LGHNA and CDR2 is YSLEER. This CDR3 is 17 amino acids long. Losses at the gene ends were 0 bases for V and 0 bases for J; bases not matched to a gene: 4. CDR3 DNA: TGCGCCAGCAGCCAAGAGGTAGCGGGAGCTAGCACAGATACGCAGTATTTT. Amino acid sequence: CASSQEVAGASTDTQYF.

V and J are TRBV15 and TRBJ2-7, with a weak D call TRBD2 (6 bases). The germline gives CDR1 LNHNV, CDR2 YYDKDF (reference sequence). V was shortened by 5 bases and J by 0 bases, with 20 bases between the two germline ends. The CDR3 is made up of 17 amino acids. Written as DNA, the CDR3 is TGTGCCACCAGCTCGATCCCGGGACGGGAGACCTCCTACGAGCAGTACTTC. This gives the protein CATSSIPGRETSYEQYF.

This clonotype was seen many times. CDR3 loop: CASRSLRDRGTYGYTF. In nucleotides, the CDR3 is TGTGCCAGCAGGAGCCTCCGGGACAGGGGGACCTATGGCTACACCTTC. J is TRBJ1-2 and V is TRBV6-1; TRBD1 matches 11 bases. V shed 6 bases, J shed 4 bases, and the junction held 10 bases outside the gene matches. Germline V gene sequence: CDR1 MNHNS, CDR2 SASEGT. The CDR3 loop spans 16 amino acids.

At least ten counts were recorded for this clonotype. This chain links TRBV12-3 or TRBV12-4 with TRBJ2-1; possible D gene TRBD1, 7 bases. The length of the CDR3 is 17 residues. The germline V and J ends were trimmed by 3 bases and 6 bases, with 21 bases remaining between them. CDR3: CASSLAPSRQGGNEQFF. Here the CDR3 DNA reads TGTGCCAGCAGTTTGGCCCCCAGTCGGCAGGGGGGCAATGAGCAGTTCTTC.

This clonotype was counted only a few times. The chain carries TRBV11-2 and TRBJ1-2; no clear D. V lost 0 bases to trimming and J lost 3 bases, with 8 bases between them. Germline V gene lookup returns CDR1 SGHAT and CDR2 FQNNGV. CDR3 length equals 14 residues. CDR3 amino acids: CASSLEPGHYGYTF. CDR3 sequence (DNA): TGTGCCAGCAGCTTAGAGCCCGGGCACTATGGCTACACCTTC.

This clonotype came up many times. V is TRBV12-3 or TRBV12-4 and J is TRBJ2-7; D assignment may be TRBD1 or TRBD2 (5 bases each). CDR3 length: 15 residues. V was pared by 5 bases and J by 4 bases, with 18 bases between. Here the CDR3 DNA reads TGTGCCAGCAGTCCCGGGGCAGGGCCCCTTTACGAGCAGTACTTC. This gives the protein CASSPGAGPLYEQYF.

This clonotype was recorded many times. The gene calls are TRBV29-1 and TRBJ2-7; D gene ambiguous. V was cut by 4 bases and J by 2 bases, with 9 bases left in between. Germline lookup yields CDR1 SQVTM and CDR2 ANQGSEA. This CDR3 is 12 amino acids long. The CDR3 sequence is CSVGVGAYEQYF. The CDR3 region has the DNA TGCAGCGTTGGGGTAGGCGCCTACGAGCAGTACTTC.

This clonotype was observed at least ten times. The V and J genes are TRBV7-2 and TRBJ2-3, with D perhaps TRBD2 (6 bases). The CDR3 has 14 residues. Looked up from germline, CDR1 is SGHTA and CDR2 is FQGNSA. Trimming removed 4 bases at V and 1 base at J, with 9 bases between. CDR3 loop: CASSSSGGTDTQYF. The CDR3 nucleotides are TGTGCCAGCAGCTCCTCGGGGGGCACAGATACGCAGTATTTT.

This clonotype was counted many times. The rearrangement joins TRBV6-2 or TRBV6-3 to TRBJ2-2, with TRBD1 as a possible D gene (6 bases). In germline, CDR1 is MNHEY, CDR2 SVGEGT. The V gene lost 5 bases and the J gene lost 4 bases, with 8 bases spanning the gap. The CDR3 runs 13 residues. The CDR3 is CASSQTGTGELFF. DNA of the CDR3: TGTGCCAGCAGTCAGACAGGCACCGGGGAGCTGTTTTTT.

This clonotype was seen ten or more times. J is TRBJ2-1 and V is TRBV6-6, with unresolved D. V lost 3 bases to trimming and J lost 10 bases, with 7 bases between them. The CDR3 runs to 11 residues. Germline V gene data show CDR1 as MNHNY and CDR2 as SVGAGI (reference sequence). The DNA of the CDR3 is TGTGCCAGCAGTTATGGATCGGAGCAGTTCTTC. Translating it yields CASSYGSEQFF.

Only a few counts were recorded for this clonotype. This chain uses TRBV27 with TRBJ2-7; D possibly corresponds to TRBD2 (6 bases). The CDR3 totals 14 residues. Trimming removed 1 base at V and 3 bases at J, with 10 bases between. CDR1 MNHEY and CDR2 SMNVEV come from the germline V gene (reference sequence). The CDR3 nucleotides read TGTGCCAGCAGTTTATTCGCTAGCGACTACGAGCAGTACTTC. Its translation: CASSLFASDYEQYF.

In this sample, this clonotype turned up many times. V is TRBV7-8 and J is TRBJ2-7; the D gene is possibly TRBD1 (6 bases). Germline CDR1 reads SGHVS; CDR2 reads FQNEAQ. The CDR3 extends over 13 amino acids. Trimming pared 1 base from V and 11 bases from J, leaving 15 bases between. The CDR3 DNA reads TGTGCCAGCAGCTTAGTGTCGGGGCCAGGGGAGTACTTC. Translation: CASSLVSGPGEYF.